This T cell receptor beta chain appears in the sequencing data of a study of T cells expressing NK-cell markers. Broader study findings: HCMV specificity was not established for the expanded NKG2C+ T cell clones.

The TCR beta cDNA came from 5'RACE template switching with UMIs. Each CDR3 protein gets one entry in TCRdb, which reprocessed the 5' RACE reads and gives no DNA. Its clone listing holds some 600,000 distinct CDR3 sequences. There are 12 residues in the CDR3. CDR1 and CDR2 (germline): MNHEY, SVGAGI. Of note for this clonotype: Antigen: not known.

This receptor was taken from a man aged 18 to 29 in good health. The chain joins TRBV6-5 to TRBJ2-7; TCRdb indicates TRBD2, and absent DNA this call remains unverified. The source material was blood T cells: a sorted CD56 or NKG2C T cell subset, CD4+ or CD8+ T cells, or bulk PBMC T cells (not recorded which). The CDR3 sequence is CASTPRVGEQYF.